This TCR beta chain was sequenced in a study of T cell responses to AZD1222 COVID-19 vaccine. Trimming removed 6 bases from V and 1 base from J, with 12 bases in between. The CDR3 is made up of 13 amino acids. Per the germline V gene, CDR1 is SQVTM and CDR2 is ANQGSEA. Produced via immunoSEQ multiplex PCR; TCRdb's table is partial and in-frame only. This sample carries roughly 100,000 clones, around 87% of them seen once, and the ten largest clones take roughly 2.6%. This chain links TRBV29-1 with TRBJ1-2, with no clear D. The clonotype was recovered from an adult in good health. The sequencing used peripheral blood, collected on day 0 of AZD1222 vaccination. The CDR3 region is CSVERQLNYGYTF. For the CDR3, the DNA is TGCAGCGTCGAACGTCAACTTAACTATGGCTACACCTTC.